This T cell receptor beta chain was profiled in a study of cytomegalovirus exposure and HLA in healthy donors. About this clone itself: Its antigen is not identified.

The CDR3 loop spans 13 amino acids. V shed 4 bases and J shed 6 bases, with 12 bases lying between them. Germline CDR1 reads MNHEY; CDR2 reads SVGAGI. Whole-study results and caveats: Some V segments could not be told apart, so they were left out, TRBV6-2 and TRBV6-3 among them. High sensitivity and specificity were reportedly achieved when the classifier diagnosed cytomegalovirus status.

Researchers ran the PCR with 60 Vbeta and 13 Jbeta primers. The protocol was immunoSEQ multiplex PCR, while the TCRdb copy is restricted to in-frame clones and leaves out a portion. The table lists about 200,000 clones, approximately 80% of them singletons. This TCR came from a boy between 2 and 10 years old in good health and CMV-seronegative. Sequences were obtained from PBMCs. V gene TRBV6-5 combines with J gene TRBJ1-1; tentatively, D is TRBD1 (5 bases). The CDR3 sequence: CASSSRVPPEAFF. DNA of the CDR3: TGTGCCAGCAGTTCCAGGGTACCTCCTGAAGCTTTCTTT.